One T cell receptor (beta chain) is described in this entry. Its matching antigen is unknown. A split of CD4+ cells into CD45RA+ naive and CD45RA-negative memory subsets was performed. Germline trimming cut 0 bases from V and 9 bases from J; bases unmatched to any gene: 7. The CDR3 sequence is 17 residues long. Germline CDR1 SGDLS, CDR2 YYNGEE. Data came from immunoSEQ multiplex PCR; TCRdb stores just in-frame clones and leaves some out. Here the sample spans millions of clones, 90% to 95% being singletons. The sample originates from a study of shared clonotypes between healthy human individuals. The wider study: CD4 naive and CD4 memory each took three plates per donor, while CD8 naive took two and CD8 memory one.

Study-wide findings and caveats: The low donor count limited represented genetic and exposure-history diversity. Rarefaction curves obtained for sorted subsets showed sequencing incomplete despite large depth.

The sample consisted of naive CD4+ T cells sorted from blood. Subset in this sample: CD45RA+ positively selected. The source is a man aged 18 to 30 in good health. The chain couples TRBV9 to TRBJ2-1; 15 bases map to TRBD2. CDR3 bases: TGTGCCAGCAGCGTAGCTCCCGGACTAGCGGGGGGGCTTGAGCAGTTCTTC. Amino acid sequence: CASSVAPGLAGGLEQFF.